This T cell receptor (beta chain) was captured in a study of T cells after yellow fever vaccination. Trimming pared 4 bases from V and 2 bases from J, leaving 6 bases between. The CDR3 loop spans 12 amino acids. Germline V gene sequence: CDR1 SNHLY, CDR2 FYNNEI. TCRdb processed the 5' RACE reads anew with MiXCR; each CDR3 protein has one entry. The table lists 250,000 or so distinct CDR3 sequences, approximately 3.6% of them singletons, with under 20% in the top ten. The TCR originated in a man aged 18 to 29 who received the YFV17D yellow fever vaccine. The chain combines TRBV2 with TRBJ2-7, with no clear D. Sequenced here: PBMCs, sampled 15 days after the yellow fever booster vaccination. The CDR3 sequence is CASSAGAYEQYF. The CDR3 nucleotides read TGTGCCAGCAGTGCCGGCGCCTACGAGCAGTACTTC. Variable domain in full (rest from reference TRBV2 and TRBJ2-7): EPEVTQTPSHQVTQMGQEVILRCVPISNHLYFYWYRQILGQKVEFLVSFYNNEISEKSEIFDDQFSVERPDGSNFTLKIRSTKLEDSAMYFCASSAGAYEQYFGPGTRLTVT.